The clone carrying this T cell receptor (beta chain) was observed a few times. Its target is unknown. The data derive from a study of T-cell reconstitution after alpha-beta-depleted transplantation in children. The CDR3 consists of 14 residues. With 0 bases removed from V and 8 bases from J, the gap between germline ends came to 10 bases. Germline V gene data show CDR1 as MGHRA and CDR2 as YSYEKL. Study observations and caveats: Certain patients had high TCRbeta diversity at day 60, and it came from recipient T cells and thymic progenitors that survived. There were reportedly several hundred expanded graft clones from which alpha-beta T cells came about two months after transplant. At the one-year point after transplant, T-cell counts and TCRbeta diversity were found to come mostly from T cells that had been newly produced.

Preparing the TCRbeta library involved the use of unique molecular identifiers. TCRdb fed the PCR reads into MiXCR, producing one record per CDR3 protein. This table has hundreds of thousands of distinct CDR3 sequences, around 15% appearing once. The starting material was PBMCs, mostly from graft donor cells, obtained 360 days after TCRalphabeta/CD19-depleted stem cell transplant. The sequence came from a male patient aged 10 to 17 who had a stem cell transplant for acute lymphoblastic leukemia, so the T cells may come from the graft donor. The rearrangement links TRBV4-1 to TRBJ1-4; no clear D gene. The DNA of the CDR3 is TGCGCCAGCAGCCAAGATCCGGGCAACGAAAAACTGTTTTTT. Its translation: CASSQDPGNEKLFF.